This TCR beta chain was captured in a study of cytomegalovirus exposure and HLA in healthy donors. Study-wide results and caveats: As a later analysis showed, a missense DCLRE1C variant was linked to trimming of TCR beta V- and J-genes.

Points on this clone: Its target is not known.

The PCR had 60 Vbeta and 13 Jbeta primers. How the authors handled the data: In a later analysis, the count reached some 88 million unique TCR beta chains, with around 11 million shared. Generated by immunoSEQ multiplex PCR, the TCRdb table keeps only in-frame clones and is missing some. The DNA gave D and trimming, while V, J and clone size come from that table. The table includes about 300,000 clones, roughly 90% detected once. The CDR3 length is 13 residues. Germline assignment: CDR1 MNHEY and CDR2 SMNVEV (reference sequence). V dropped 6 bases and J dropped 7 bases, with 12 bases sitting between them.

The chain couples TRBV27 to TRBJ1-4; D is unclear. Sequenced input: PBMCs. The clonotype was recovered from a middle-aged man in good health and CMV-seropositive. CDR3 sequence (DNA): TGTGCCAGCAGCCGGCGGGGTAGTGAAAAACTGTTTTTT. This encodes CASSRRGSEKLFF.